This paragraph reports one TCR beta chain. CDR3 length: 18 amino acids. The germline CDR1 and CDR2 sequences are KGHDR and SFDVKD. Unmatched junction bases numbered 12, after V lost 1 base and J lost 7 bases. The authors' processing: Amplification of reference gene primers was used by the study to estimate nucleated cell counts. Assay: immunoSEQ multiplex PCR; the TCRdb copy retains only in-frame clones and omits some. The V and J calls and clone size were taken over from that table, and D and trimming were inferred from the DNA. Of a few hundred thousand clones in the sample, roughly 86% were seen once. This sample stems from a study of blood T cell repertoires in COVID-19. Study background: The cDNA or gDNA used as material had been derived from T cells, B-cell-depleted T cells, or PBMCs.

The cohort comprised adults aged about 18 to 100 years residing in about two dozen US areas. Allocation to cohorts depended on clinical history reported by the participants. The chain employs TRBV24-1 and TRBJ2-2; 9 nucleotides match TRBD1. Sequencing used PBMCs or T cells enriched from blood (not recorded which). The sequence came from a woman younger than 45 who had been exposed to COVID-19. The DNA of the CDR3 is TGTGCCACCAGTGATTTTAAGGGAGGGACAGGGTTCGGCGGGGAGCTGTTTTTT. This translates into CATSDFKGGTGFGGELFF.